This T cell receptor (beta chain) was captured in a study of OX40 agonist ivuxolimab in advanced cancers. Broader study findings: Patients who responded partially at 0.1-3.0 mg/kg showed clonal expansion ranking among the lowest.

Here immunoSEQ multiplex PCR was the method, and the copy in TCRdb shows in-frame clones only, minus some. The table records roughly 30,000 clones, 74% of them present only once. Trimming left V 5 bases short and J 4 bases short, with 10 bases between. The CDR3 is made up of 13 amino acids. CDR1 and CDR2 (germline): SEHNR, FQNEAQ (reference sequence). This clone was seen only a few times. Its matching antigen is unknown. This chain connects TRBV7-9 to TRBJ2-3; D not resolved. This clonotype was sampled from an adult with an advanced solid tumor such as melanoma, head and neck, liver or kidney cancer. This sample comprised CD4+ or CD8+ T cells sorted from blood, obtained in a trial of the OX40 agonist ivuxolimab. The CDR3, as DNA: TGTGCCAGCAGCATCAATCTGGCAGATACGCAGTATTTT. It yields the protein CASSINLADTQYF.